A selection of T cell receptor beta chains follows, all from one sample in a study of blood T cell repertoires in COVID-19. Libraries were prepared by immunoSEQ multiplex PCR; TCRdb keeps only in-frame clonotypes and omits some of them. The sample holds tens of thousands of clones; about 89% are singletons and the top ten take roughly 5%. The sequencing input was peripheral blood. These receptor sequences come from a man aged 45-60 years with active or convalescent COVID-19. Each CDR3 is given with its conserved first and last residue. A D gene is named only where the DNA matches it firmly. A row's size may be missing; if present it is once, few, many or a size class.

clone size,D gene,V gene,J gene,CDR3 DNA,CDR3 protein
NA,TRBD2,TRBV19,TRBJ2-7,TGTGCCAGTAGTGCCGGGACTAGCGGGGGCTCCTACGAGCAGTACTTC,CASSAGTSGGSYEQYF
NA,TRBD1,TRBV24-1,TRBJ1-2,TGTGCCACCAGTGACTCTGACAGGGCGGGCTACACCTTC,CATSDSDRAGYTF
NA,NA,TRBV24-1,TRBJ2-5,TGTGCCACCAGTGATCCGGACTTCCAAGAGACCCAGTACTTC,CATSDPDFQETQYF
once,NA,TRBV29-1,TRBJ1-2,TGCAGCGTTGGGAGGGACGCCGATTATGGCTACACCTTC,CSVGRDADYGYTF
few,TRBD1,TRBV19,TRBJ2-1,TGTGCCAGTAGGCACAGGGGTAGGAACAATGAGCAGTTCTTC,CASRHRGRNNEQFF
NA,NA,TRBV19,TRBJ1-5,TGTGCCAGTAGTGACACCCTTGGGCCCCAGCATTTT,CASSDTLGPQHF
once,NA,TRBV10-2,TRBJ1-1,TGCGCCAGCAGTGTATCGGGAGACACTGAAGCTTTCTTT,CASSVSGDTEAFF
NA,TRBD1,TRBV5-1,TRBJ2-7,TGCGCCAGCAGCTTAGGACAGGGGCAAAGCGAGCAGTACTTC,CASSLGQGQSEQYF
once,TRBD1,TRBV5-1,TRBJ1-1,TGCGCCAGCAGCATTGGGACAGGCCAAGGCCTCCAAGCTTTCTTT,CASSIGTGQGLQAFF
NA,TRBD1,TRBV10-2,TRBJ1-5,TGCGCCAGCAGTTCCCAGGGGGGAAATCAGCCCCAGCATTTT,CASSSQGGNQPQHF
NA,NA,TRBV2,TRBJ1-1,TGTGCCAGCAGTGGGGCAACAGTTGAAGCTTTCTTT,CASSGATVEAFF
NA,TRBD2,TRBV28,TRBJ2-5,TGTGCCAGCAGTTTAGCTCTAGCGGTTCACCAAGAGACCCAGTACTTC,CASSLALAVHQETQYF
NA,NA,TRBV7-2,TRBJ2-5,TGTGCCAGCAGCTTATATGGGACACAACCTAAAGAGACCCAGTACTTC,CASSLYGTQPKETQYF
NA,NA,TRBV28,TRBJ1-4,TGTGCCAGCAGCCGATATTCGGAGGATAATGAAAAACTGTTTTTT,CASSRYSEDNEKLFF
NA,TRBD1,TRBV6-2/TRBV6-3,TRBJ1-6,TGTGCCAGCAGCCCTACCGGGACAGGGAATTCACCCCTCCACTTT,CASSPTGTGNSPLHF
NA,NA,TRBV15,TRBJ2-7,TGTGCCACCAGCAGAGCCTTCAAAGAGCCGGGCGAGCAGTACTTC,CATSRAFKEPGEQYF
NA,NA,TRBV7-9,TRBJ1-4,TGTGCCAGCAGCTTAGGGACAGCCGAGGCTGAAAAACTGTTTTTT,CASSLGTAEAEKLFF
NA,TRBD2,TRBV7-6,TRBJ2-1,TGTGCCAGCAGCTTAGCCGGGACTAGCGGGGGCGTCGGCTCCTACAATGAGCAGTTCTTC,CASSLAGTSGGVGSYNEQFF
NA,NA,TRBV7-9,TRBJ2-1,TGTGCCAGCAGCTTAGGTGGGCGGGGAGGAAACAATGAGCAGTTCTTC,CASSLGGRGGNNEQFF
NA,NA,TRBV5-6,TRBJ2-6,TGTGCCAGCAGCTGGGAGGGCAGGGGCAGGTCTGGGGCCAACGTCCTGACTTTC,CASSWEGRGRSGANVLTF
few,NA,TRBV7-2,TRBJ1-3,TGTGCCAGCAGCTCCTGGGAAGCGGGGTCTGGAAACACCATATATTTT,CASSSWEAGSGNTIYF
NA,TRBD1,TRBV28,TRBJ1-3,TGTGCCAGCAGTTTAGGCACAGGGGGTATGAACACCATATATTTT,CASSLGTGGMNTIYF
NA,NA,TRBV12-3/TRBV12-4,TRBJ1-5,TGTGCCAGCAGTTTAGGGGCAGGTCAGCCCCAGCATTTT,CASSLGAGQPQHF
NA,TRBD1,TRBV7-9,TRBJ1-2,TGTGCCAGCAGCTTAGAGGGGGCTGACTATGGCTACACCTTC,CASSLEGADYGYTF
NA,TRBD1,TRBV30,TRBJ2-1,TGTGCCTGGAATCCCGGGACAGTCAATGAGCAGTTCTTC,CAWNPGTVNEQFF
NA,NA,TRBV11-2,TRBJ2-3,TGTGCCAGCAGCTTAGGGGCCGCTCGGGATACGCAGTATTTT,CASSLGAARDTQYF
NA,TRBD1,TRBV5-4,TRBJ2-7,TGTGCCAGCAGCTTGGGGTCAGGGGGTACCTACGAGCAGTACTTC,CASSLGSGGTYEQYF
NA,NA,TRBV11-2,TRBJ2-3,TGTGCCAGCAGCTTAGACCTCACAGATACGCAGTATTTT,CASSLDLTDTQYF
NA,TRBD1,TRBV19,TRBJ1-5,TGTGCCAGTAGTAAGGGACAGAATAGCAATCAGCCCCAGCATTTT,CASSKGQNSNQPQHF
NA,TRBD1,TRBV4-1,TRBJ1-2,TGCGCCAGCAGCCAAGGACAGGGAGCTAACTATGGCTACACCTTC,CASSQGQGANYGYTF
NA,NA,TRBV6-2/TRBV6-3,TRBJ1-1,TGTGCCAGCAGTTACTCCAGATTCACTGAAGCTTTCTTT,CASSYSRFTEAFF
NA,NA,TRBV11-1,TRBJ2-1,TGTGCCAGCAGGCCAGCCTACAATGAGCAGTTCTTC,CASRPAYNEQFF
once,NA,TRBV11-2,TRBJ2-7,TGTGCCAGCAGCTTAAGGGGAACAGGGAGCGCCTACGAGCAGTACTTC,CASSLRGTGSAYEQYF
NA,TRBD1,TRBV4-1,TRBJ2-4,TGCGCCAGCAGCCCGGGGACAGCTAGGGCCCTAGCCAAAAACATTCAGTACTTC,CASSPGTARALAKNIQYF
NA,NA,TRBV3-1/TRBV3-2,TRBJ1-6,TGTGCCAGCAGCCACCAGGGGTTGAATTCACCCCTCCACTTT,CASSHQGLNSPLHF
once,TRBD2,TRBV6-2/TRBV6-3,TRBJ2-1,TGTGCCAGCAGTTACTTAGCGGGGCACAATGAGCAGTTCTTC,CASSYLAGHNEQFF
NA,TRBD1,TRBV10-3,TRBJ1-1,TGTGCCACCTACCGGACAGGTCCCATGAACACTGAAGCTTTCTTT,CATYRTGPMNTEAFF
NA,NA,TRBV6-5,TRBJ1-2,TGTGCCAGCAGTTACGGGCGGGGCGGCTGGGGCTACACCTTC,CASSYGRGGWGYTF
NA,NA,TRBV7-9,TRBJ1-4,TGTGCCAGCAGCTTACCCTCCCGGGACACAACTAATGAAAAACTGTTTTTT,CASSLPSRDTTNEKLFF
NA,NA,TRBV19,TRBJ2-1,TGTGCCAGTAGTACCGCGAGGGGGGGGGCAGTCTACAATGAGCAGTTCTTC,CASSTARGGAVYNEQFF
NA,NA,TRBV6-5,TRBJ1-2,TGTGCCAGCAGTCCTGGGTGGACTCACTATGGCTACACCTTC,CASSPGWTHYGYTF
NA,NA,TRBV7-8,TRBJ2-1,TGTGCCAGCAAGGAGACCTCCTACAATGAGCAGTTCTTC,CASKETSYNEQFF
NA,TRBD2,TRBV9,TRBJ2-1,TGTGCCAGCAGCGTAGTCTCTAGCGGGGGGGCACGTGAGCAGTTCTTC,CASSVVSSGGAREQFF
NA,TRBD1,TRBV7-2,TRBJ2-7,TGTGCCAGCAGCTTACCAGGGGGCTACGAGCAGTACTTC,CASSLPGGYEQYF
NA,NA,TRBV6-5,TRBJ1-4,TGTGCCAGCAGTTCCTTGGAGGTGACAAATGAAAAACTGTTTTTT,CASSSLEVTNEKLFF
few,TRBD1,TRBV12-3/TRBV12-4,TRBJ2-3,TGTGCCAGCACCACACCAGGGGGTGCGCCGCAGTATTTT,CASTTPGGAPQYF
NA,NA,TRBV7-2,TRBJ1-2,TGTGCCAGCAGCCTGACCCAGGCGGGTTATGGCTACACCTTC,CASSLTQAGYGYTF
NA,TRBD1,TRBV7-2,TRBJ2-4,TGTGCCAGCAGCCCCGGACAGGGGGCCAAAAACATTCAGTACTTC,CASSPGQGAKNIQYF
NA,NA,TRBV12-5,TRBJ2-3,TGTGCTAGTAATTGCCCTTGGGGGGGGGCCGGGAATACGCAGTATTTT,CASNCPWGGAGNTQYF
NA,NA,TRBV4-1,TRBJ2-7,TGCGCCAGCAGCCCCGCCCCCGGGACACCATCCTACGAGCAGTACTTC,CASSPAPGTPSYEQYF
NA,TRBD2,TRBV9,TRBJ2-6,TGTGCCAGCAGCGTAGTCGGGGGGTCTTTCTCTGGGGCCAACGTCCTGACTTTC,CASSVVGGSFSGANVLTF
NA,TRBD1,TRBV6-2/TRBV6-3,TRBJ1-2,TGTGCCAGCAGTTACGGACAGGGGGCACGGGGCTACACCTTC,CASSYGQGARGYTF
NA,NA,TRBV24-1,TRBJ2-4,TGTGCCACCAGTGATGCGGGAATCCTTGACATTCAGTACTTC,CATSDAGILDIQYF